The TCR beta chain described here comes from a study of shared clonotypes between healthy human individuals. There were no recent acute infections or vaccinations among the donors, who were healthy HIV-negative adults. The assay was run at deep level. Generated by immunoSEQ multiplex PCR, the TCRdb table keeps only in-frame clones and is missing some. Altogether 730,000 or so clones are present, 60% to 80% being singletons, with the ten largest covering 1.8%. The germline gives CDR1 MDHEN, CDR2 SYDVKM. V shed 8 bases and J 7 bases; nucleotides not matched to a gene: 7. The CDR3 is made up of 13 amino acids. This clone was found a few times.

This chain links TRBV28 with TRBJ1-2; TRBD1 matches at 10 bases. The source is a woman in her 30s in good health. The sequenced material came from memory CD4+ T cells sorted from blood. Subset described: CD45RA-negative fraction. The CDR3 DNA reads TGTGCCAGCCGCCGACAGGGGGCCTCTGGCTACACCTTC. This gives the protein CASRRQGASGYTF.